The clone carrying this TCR beta chain was seen more than once but under ten times. The sample is drawn from a study of blood T cell repertoires in COVID-19. Study-wide background: The cDNA or gDNA used as material had been derived from T cells, B-cell-depleted T cells, or PBMCs.

Sequenced by immunoSEQ multiplex PCR; TCRdb stores in-frame clones only, minus some. The sample carries hundreds of thousands of clones, around 87% recorded once. The V and J ends lost 4 bases and 5 bases respectively, with 17 bases between them. There are 15 residues in the CDR3. Germline CDR1 and CDR2: SGHTA and FQGNSA. Input material: peripheral blood. The rearrangement uses TRBV7-2 and TRBJ2-5, with D possibly TRBD1 on 6 matching bases. The TCR sequence derives from a woman between 40 and 50 years old who had recovered from COVID-19. The CDR3: CASSSDRPPGETQYF. CDR3 DNA: TGTGCCAGCAGCTCTGACAGGCCCCCGGGTGAGACCCAGTACTTC. Full variable domain (remainder filled in from reference TRBV7-2 and TRBJ2-5): GAGVSQSPSNKVTEKGKDVELRCDPISGHTALYWYRQSLGQGLEFLIYFQGNSAPDKSGLPSDRFSAERTGGSVSTLTIQRTQQEDSAVYLCASSSDRPPGETQYFGPGTRLLVL.